This T cell receptor beta chain came from a study of T cell repertoires in cytomegalovirus infection. Broader study findings: Dominating the ex vivo response were HLA-C-restricted CMV-specific TCR beta clonotypes.

Via MiXCR, TCRdb re-called the reads, giving one row per CDR3 protein. The table lists some 940,000 distinct CDR3 sequences, more than 25% of them singletons. This clonotype was detected only a few times. Its antigen is currently unknown. This CDR3 spans 15 amino acids. The ends were cut back, 3 bases at V and 1 base at J, with 10 bases in the middle. CDR1 MGHRA and CDR2 YSYEKL come from the germline V gene. The sequence was obtained from a human donor in good health (CMV status not recorded). Some clones in this sample may be carry-over from other donors' samples. The chain has TRBV4-1 and TRBJ1-5, with D possibly matching TRBD1 (5 bases). This sample comprised cultured CD8+ T cells from PBMCs, obtained from culture after CMV antigen stimulation. In nucleotides, the CDR3 is TGCGCCAGCAGCCAGGGGGACGCCAGCAATCAGCCCCAGCATTTT. This translates into CASSQGDASNQPQHF.